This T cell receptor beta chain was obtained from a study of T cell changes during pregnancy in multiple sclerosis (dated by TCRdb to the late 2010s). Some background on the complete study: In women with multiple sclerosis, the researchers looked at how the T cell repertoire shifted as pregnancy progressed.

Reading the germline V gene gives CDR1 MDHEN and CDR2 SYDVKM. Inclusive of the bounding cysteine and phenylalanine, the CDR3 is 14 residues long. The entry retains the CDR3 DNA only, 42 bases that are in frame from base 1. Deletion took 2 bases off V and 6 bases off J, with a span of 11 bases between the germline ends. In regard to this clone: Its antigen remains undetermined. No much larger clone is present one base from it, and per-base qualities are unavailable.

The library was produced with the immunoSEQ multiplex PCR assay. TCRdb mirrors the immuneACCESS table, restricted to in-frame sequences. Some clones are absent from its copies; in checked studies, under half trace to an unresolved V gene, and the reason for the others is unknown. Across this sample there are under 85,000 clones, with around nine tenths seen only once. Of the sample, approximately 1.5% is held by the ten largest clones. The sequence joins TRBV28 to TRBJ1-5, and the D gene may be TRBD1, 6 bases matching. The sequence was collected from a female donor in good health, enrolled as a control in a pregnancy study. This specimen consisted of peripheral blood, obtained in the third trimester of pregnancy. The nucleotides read TGTGCCAGCAGTTTAGGGGGGGGCTCTCAGCCCCAGCATTTT. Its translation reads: CASSLGGGSQPQHF.